The 28 T cell receptor beta chains below were found in one sample sequenced in a study of blood T cells in healthy people across ages (dated by TCRdb to the mid-2010s). Preparation of the library involved 5' RACE. Sequencing used an Illumina HiSeq 2500. A second PCR of roughly 7 to 11 cycles was performed with a sample-barcoded 5' primer and a J-beta primer mix. Clones were called with MiXCR by TCRdb after fastp trimmed the public reads at Q25, and only in-frame beta chains were retained. Every entry covers one CDR3 protein and lists the most common genes and DNA from its rows. For this sample there are some 1.4 million distinct CDR3 sequences; around 39% appear just once. Less than 8% of the sample goes to the ten largest clones. The sample comprised blood. The source is a woman between 18 and 29 years old in good health.

The chain links TRBV10-3 to TRBJ2-1; 8 positions agree with TRBD2. This CDR3 spans 14 amino acids. Germline lookup yields CDR1 ENHRY and CDR2 SYGVKD. J lost 6 bases, V lost 4 bases, and 5 bases had no gene match. DNA of the CDR3: TGTGCCATCAGTGGAGCGGGAGCCCCCAATGAGCAGTTCTTC. Translating gives CAISGAGAPNEQFF.

This clonotype was seen a few times. This rearrangement joins TRBV11-2 to TRBJ2-1, with D perhaps matching TRBD1 (5 bases). The germline V and J ends were trimmed by 0 bases and 4 bases, with 13 bases remaining between them. CDR1 is SGHAT and CDR2 is FQNNGV in the germline V gene. CDR3 length: 16 amino acids. CDR3 nucleotide sequence: TGTGCCAGCAGCTTAGATCCGGCTGGACAATACAATGAGCAGTTCTTC. Translating gives CASSLDPAGQYNEQFF.

This clonotype was seen a few times. CDR3 nucleotide sequence: TGTGCCACCAGTGATTATCGAGGGACTAGCACAGATACGCAGTATTTT. Protein product: CATSDYRGTSTDTQYF. This chain uses TRBV24-1 with TRBJ2-3; D may be TRBD2 (6 bases). The CDR3 runs to 16 residues. Germline V CDR1 and CDR2: KGHDR, SFDVKD. Trimming stripped 2 bases from V and 0 bases from J, with 11 bases between.

This clonotype was detected a few times. The chain is built from TRBV20-1 and TRBJ2-1; no definite D call. V was shortened by 4 bases and J by 0 bases, with 13 bases between the two germline ends. The germline CDR1 and CDR2 sequences are DFQATT and SNEGSKA (reference sequence). The CDR3 length is 15 residues. The CDR3 is CSAKSWESSYNEQFF. CDR3 nucleotide sequence: TGCAGTGCTAAGAGCTGGGAAAGCTCCTACAATGAGCAGTTCTTC.

The chain couples TRBV7-2 to TRBJ1-2, with a weak D call TRBD1 (6 bases). Germline CDR1 is SGHTA and CDR2 is FQGNSA. The CDR3 is 16 residues long. V shed 5 bases and J shed 0 bases, with 16 bases lying between them. The CDR3: CASSPRGDTTNYGYTF. The CDR3 DNA is TGTGCCAGCAGCCCAAGAGGGGACACTACTAACTATGGCTACACCTTC.

V is TRBV12-3 or TRBV12-4 and J is TRBJ2-3, with D possibly being TRBD1 (6 bases). The CDR3 is made up of 13 amino acids. V shed 3 bases and J shed 4 bases, with 8 bases lying between them. The CDR3 loop is CASSFTGPDTQYF. CDR3 nucleotide sequence: TGTGCCAGCAGTTTTACAGGGCCAGATACGCAGTATTTT.

This clonotype was seen only a few times. The chain combines TRBV11-2 with TRBJ2-7; a weak D match, TRBD1 (6 bases). Germline CDR1 is SGHAT and CDR2 is FQNNGV. The CDR3 is made up of 12 amino acids. Trimming left V 6 bases short and J 6 bases short, with 12 bases between. The CDR3 DNA reads as TGTGCCAGCAGTACGTGGGGGCTCGAGCAGTACTTC. This encodes CASSTWGLEQYF.

The chain employs TRBV30 and TRBJ2-2, with D possibly being TRBD1 (5 bases). Germline CDR1 is GTSNPN and CDR2 is SVGIG (reference sequence). V gave up 2 bases and J gave up 5 bases, with 12 bases separating them. The CDR3 extends over 14 amino acids. The CDR3 bases are TGTGCCTGGAGTAAGGCAAAGGGGACCGGGGAGCTGTTTTTT. Residues: CAWSKAKGTGELFF.

Comments on this clonotype: The junction does not match germline at one end; this may be a read error. J is TRBJ2-1 and V is TRBV27, with 11 bases aligning to TRBD2. This CDR3 contains 15 residues. Germline V gene lookup returns CDR1 MNHEY and CDR2 SMNVEV (reference sequence). CDR3 loop: CANSLLSGGGTEQFF. DNA for the CDR3: TGTGCCAACAGTTTACTTAGCGGGGGGGGCACTGAGCAGTTCTTC.

The V gene is TRBV20-1, the J gene TRBJ1-6; TRBD1 aligns across 7 bases. Trimming took 2 bases from V and 10 from J; bases not matched to a gene: 8. This CDR3 has 14 residues. Germline V gene sequence: CDR1 DFQATT, CDR2 SNEGSKA (reference sequence). The CDR3 DNA follows: TGCAGTGCTAGATCAGGGGGTGGTATGTCACCCCTCCACTTT. It encodes CSARSGGGMSPLHF.

The genes are TRBV18 and TRBJ2-1; a weak D match, TRBD1 (5 bases). Germline V gene data show CDR1 as KGHSH and CDR2 as LQKENI. With 0 bases removed from V and 0 bases from J, the gap between germline ends came to 9 bases. This CDR3 region has 16 residues. The CDR3 is CASSPPRQGSYNEQFF. For the CDR3, the DNA is TGTGCCAGCTCACCACCTCGGCAGGGCTCCTACAATGAGCAGTTCTTC.

This chain connects TRBV12-3 or TRBV12-4 to TRBJ1-5, with D uncertain. The CDR3 consists of 16 residues. V was cut by 0 bases and J by 5 bases, with 14 bases left in between. CDR3 nucleotide sequence: TGTGCCAGCAGTTTAGCGCGGACCTCTGGGGATCAGCCCCAGCATTTT. Translating gives CASSLARTSGDQPQHF.

The chain couples TRBV20-1 to TRBJ2-7; D is possibly TRBD1 or TRBD2 (5 bases each). TRBJ2-5 matches the DNA end more closely, so the J call is doubtful. This CDR3 is 14 amino acids long. Germline assignment: CDR1 DFQATT and CDR2 SNEGSKA (reference sequence). CDR3 amino acids: CSAPGGSDQETQYF. CDR3 DNA: TGCAGTGCCCCTGGGGGTTCAGACCAAGAGACCCAGTACTTC.

This clonotype was counted between two and nine times. The J gene is TRBJ1-1, the V gene TRBV20-1; TRBD1 matches at 9 bases. Germline assignment: CDR1 DFQATT and CDR2 SNEGSKA (reference sequence). This CDR3 region has 12 residues. The trim removed 5 bases at V and 6 bases at J, leaving 4 bases unmatched. The CDR3 reads CSAGQGTAEAFF. In DNA, the CDR3 is TGCAGTGCTGGACAGGGGACCGCTGAAGCTTTCTTT.

A few counts support this clonotype. This chain connects TRBV10-3 to TRBJ1-2; D possibly corresponds to TRBD1 (6 bases). Germline CDR1 ENHRY, CDR2 SYGVKD. This CDR3 has 14 amino acids. V shed 3 bases and J shed 7 bases, with 15 bases lying between them. The CDR3 DNA follows: TGTGCCATCAGTGACGGTCCTGGGGGGCCTGGCTACACCTTC. This gives the protein CAISDGPGGPGYTF.

This clonotype was seen only a few times. The rearrangement uses TRBV20-1 and TRBJ2-7; D is perhaps TRBD1 (6 bases). With 4 bases removed from V and 0 bases from J, the gap between germline ends came to 10 bases. CDR3 length: 13 residues. From germline, CDR1 is DFQATT and CDR2 SNEGSKA (reference sequence). CDR3 region: CSAKGVSSYEQYF. The CDR3 DNA reads as TGCAGTGCTAAGGGGGTGAGCTCCTACGAGCAGTACTTC.

This clonotype was recorded once. The rearrangement links TRBV6-6 to TRBJ1-4, with 7 nucleotides matching TRBD1. Germline CDR1 and CDR2: MNHNY and SVGAGI (reference sequence). V was clipped by 5 bases and J by 3 bases; unmatched bases: 9. The CDR3 is 16 amino acids. This chain's CDR3 is CASSPPLGGPNEKLFF. CDR3 nucleotide sequence: TGTGCCAGCAGTCCCCCCCTAGGGGGCCCTAATGAAAAACTGTTTTTT.

This clonotype turned up a few times. The V and J genes are TRBV5-1 and TRBJ2-4; the D gene is possibly TRBD2 (5 bases). The DNA matches TRBJ2-7 better at its end, which makes the J call doubtful. This CDR3 has 16 residues. Germline V CDR1 and CDR2: SGHRS, YFSETQ. The DNA for the CDR3 is TGCGCCAGCAGCTTGGGGACTGATACGATCGGGAACGAGCAGTACTTC. It translates to CASSLGTDTIGNEQYF.

This clonotype was found a few times. The V call is TRBV29-1, the J call TRBJ1-3; D not resolved. The CDR3 runs 12 residues. V lost 4 bases, J lost 0 bases, and 4 bases lay in between. Germline V gene data show CDR1 as SQVTM and CDR2 as ANQGSEA. The CDR3 region has the DNA TGCAGCGTTGGGAGCTCTGGAAACACCATATATTTT. This encodes CSVGSSGNTIYF.

This clonotype has a handful of counts. This rearrangement joins TRBV5-1 to TRBJ2-1; TRBD2 matches 13 bases. This CDR3 is 17 amino acids long. Germline V gives CDR1 SGHRS, CDR2 YFSETQ. V trimming: 5 bases; J trimming: 7 bases; junction bases outside the gene matches: 12. The CDR3 nucleotides read TGCGCCAGCAGTCTTGGTCACCGGACTAGCGGGAGTAATGAGCAGTTCTTC. It translates to CASSLGHRTSGSNEQFF.

This clonotype was found many times. The chain uses TRBV9 and TRBJ2-3; no reliable D call. The length of the CDR3 is 15 residues. The V end lost 0 bases, the J end lost 1 base, and 9 bases lay between the germline ends. The germline CDR1 and CDR2 sequences are SGDLS and YYNGEE. CDR3 sequence (DNA): TGTGCCAGCAGCGTAGAGCCCCGGGGCACAGATACGCAGTATTTT. Translation gives CASSVEPRGTDTQYF.

This clonotype has a count of ten or more. The chain combines TRBV28 with TRBJ1-2; tentative D call: TRBD1 (5 bases). This CDR3 has 13 residues. The germline V gene encodes CDR1 MDHEN and CDR2 SYDVKM. V shed 8 bases and J shed 3 bases, with 13 bases lying between them. The CDR3 loop is CASRQGGYYGYTF. DNA of the CDR3: TGTGCCAGCCGCCAGGGCGGCTACTATGGCTACACCTTC.

The V gene is TRBV6-6, the J gene TRBJ2-2; TRBD1 is a possible D gene (6 bases). Trimming took 2 bases from V and 2 from J, leaving 15 bases between them. The CDR3 is made up of 17 amino acids. CDR1 and CDR2 (germline): MNHNY, SVGAGI (reference sequence). CDR3 DNA: TGTGCCAGCAGTTACGGGCCTCAGGACAGTAACACCGGGGAGCTGTTTTTT. It encodes CASSYGPQDSNTGELFF.

The V call is TRBV7-2, the J call TRBJ1-6, with D maybe TRBD1 (5 bases). Germline CDR1 SGHTA, CDR2 FQGNSA. This CDR3 spans 16 amino acids. With 3 bases removed from V and 8 bases from J, the gap between germline ends came to 17 bases. CDR3 sequence reads: CASSLEGGGWDSPLHF. The DNA of the CDR3 is TGTGCCAGCAGCTTGGAAGGCGGGGGTTGGGATTCACCCCTCCACTTT.

This clonotype was seen a few times. The rearrangement links TRBV24-1 to TRBJ2-3; tentatively, D is TRBD2 (5 bases). V shed 4 bases and J shed 2 bases, with 15 bases lying between them. Germline values: CDR1 KGHDR, CDR2 SFDVKD. The CDR3 length is 16 residues. The CDR3 protein is CATSDTDWPITDTQYF. Written as DNA, the CDR3 is TGTGCCACCAGTGACACGGACTGGCCCATCACAGATACGCAGTATTTT.

There are a few counts of this clonotype. The V call is TRBV5-1, the J call TRBJ2-7, with a tentative D call TRBD1 (5 bases). The CDR3 is made up of 14 amino acids. CDR1 SGHRS and CDR2 YFSETQ come from the germline V gene. V lost 4 bases and J lost 3, with 14 bases in between. CDR3 amino acids: CASSLDSSNYEQYF. The CDR3, as DNA: TGCGCCAGCAGCCTTGACAGTTCCAACTACGAGCAGTACTTC.

V and J are TRBV5-1 and TRBJ2-7; possibly TRBD1 for D (7 bases). Between the trimmed V and J ends, which lost 0 bases and 1 base, there was a span of 17 bases. This CDR3 has 17 residues. Germline V gene sequence: CDR1 SGHRS, CDR2 YFSETQ. This CDR3 is CASSLARGQGGSYEQYF. CDR3 nucleotides: TGCGCCAGCAGCTTGGCCAGAGGCCAGGGGGGATCCTACGAGCAGTACTTC.

The chain joins TRBV20-1 to TRBJ2-2; 11 bases map to TRBD2. V shed 3 bases and J 4 bases; nucleotides not matched to a gene: 4. Germline assignment: CDR1 DFQATT and CDR2 SNEGSKA (reference sequence). The CDR3 sequence is 15 residues long. The CDR3 region is CSASRLAGGTGELFF. In nucleotides, the CDR3 is TGCAGTGCTAGTCGTCTAGCGGGAGGCACCGGGGAGCTGTTTTTT.